Listed below are T cell receptor beta chains from one sample, sequenced in a study of blood T cell repertoires in COVID-19. The method was immunoSEQ multiplex PCR; TCRdb's version includes in-frame clones alone and lacks a portion of them. The sample has tens of thousands of clones; around 78% are singletons. The material sequenced was peripheral blood. These receptor sequences come from a human donor in a cohort sampled during active COVID-19. Each CDR3 is given with its conserved first and last residue. Fields, in order: J gene, V gene, clone size, D gene, CDR3 DNA, CDR3 protein. A D gene is named only where the DNA matches it firmly. Not all rows give a size; the values are once, few, many and, for expanded clones, a class.

>TRBJ1-5|TRBV10-2|.|TRBD1
TGCGCCAGCAGTCTAGGGACAGGCCTCAATCAGCCCCAGCATTTT
CASSLGTGLNQPQHF
>TRBJ2-1|TRBV7-3|.|TRBD1
TGTGCCAGCAGCTCCTACGTCGGGACAGGGAATAGTGAGCAGTTCTTC
CASSSYVGTGNSEQFF
>TRBJ2-1|TRBV29-1|.|.
TGCAGCGTTGTGAGATTTGGAGCCGACAATGAGCAGTTCTTC
CSVVRFGADNEQFF
>TRBJ2-1|TRBV24-1|.|.
TGTGCCACCAGTGATTTTAACAGTCCCAGCTCCTACAATGAGCAGTTCTTC
CATSDFNSPSSYNEQFF
>TRBJ2-6|TRBV10-3|.|.
TGTGCCACCCTTAGGGAGTCTGGGGCCAACGTCCTGACTTTC
CATLRESGANVLTF
>TRBJ2-5|TRBV12-3/TRBV12-4|.|.
TGTGCCAGCACCTCCTCGGAGACCCAGTACTTC
CASTSSETQYF
>TRBJ2-2|TRBV7-3|.|TRBD2
TGTGCCAGCAGCTCGAGAGCGGGGGCCACGAACACCGGGGAGCTGTTTTTT
CASSSRAGATNTGELFF
>TRBJ1-3|TRBV2|few|.
TGTGCCAGGTCACGCGGCGACTCTGGAAACACCATATATTTT
CARSRGDSGNTIYF
>TRBJ1-6|TRBV6-5|.|.
TGTGCCAGCAGTTACTCTAGGGGTGGTCTGGGTTCACCCCTCCACTTT
CASSYSRGGLGSPLHF
>TRBJ2-5|TRBV3-1/TRBV3-2|.|.
TGTGCCAGCAGCCGGGACTTTGGGGGGGAGACCCAGTACTTC
CASSRDFGGETQYF
>TRBJ1-5|TRBV28|.|.
TGTGCCAGCTTCCCCGGGGGGATTTATCAGCCCCAGCATTTT
CASFPGGIYQPQHF
>TRBJ2-3|TRBV2|.|.
TGTGCCAGCAGGGGCAGTAGCACAGATACGCAGTATTTT
CASRGSSTDTQYF
>TRBJ1-2|TRBV2|.|TRBD1
TGTGCCAGCAGTGTCGGGACAGAGACTTATGGCTACACCTTC
CASSVGTETYGYTF
>TRBJ2-5|TRBV9|.|.
TGTGCCAGCAGCCCAAAGGAGGGACGTGTTCAAGAGACCCAGTACTTC
CASSPKEGRVQETQYF
>TRBJ1-1|TRBV19|.|TRBD1
TGTGCCAGCCAGGGGGCGCAGAACACTGAAGCTTTCTTT
CASQGAQNTEAFF
>TRBJ1-2|TRBV6-5|few|.
TGTGCCAGCAGTTACCTCGGGATTTATGGCTACACCTTC
CASSYLGIYGYTF
>TRBJ1-2|TRBV5-6|.|.
TGTGCCAGCAGCTATGTGGACTCTAACTATGGCTACACCTTC
CASSYVDSNYGYTF
>TRBJ2-7|TRBV5-1|.|.
TGCGCCAGCAGCTTGGTGGCACTAGCCGCCGAGCAGTACTTC
CASSLVALAAEQYF
>TRBJ2-7|TRBV7-2|.|TRBD2
TGTGCCAGCAGCTTCTCCTTACTAGCGGGGGGGTCCGAGCAGTACTTC
CASSFSLLAGGSEQYF
>TRBJ1-1|TRBV19|many|.
TGTGCCAGTAGTATGTCCCTCGAGACTGAAGCTTTCTTT
CASSMSLETEAFF
>TRBJ1-2|TRBV20-1|.|.
TGCAGTGCTAGTCATTTTTCAGGGGATTATGGCTACACCTTC
CSASHFSGDYGYTF
>TRBJ1-6|TRBV5-1|.|.
TGCGCCAGCAGCTTGGAGGTGGCGGGGGATAATTCACCCCTCCACTTT
CASSLEVAGDNSPLHF
>TRBJ1-1|TRBV11-2|once|TRBD1
TGTGCCAGCAGCCCAAGACAGGGGGCGGGCACTGAAGCTTTCTTT
CASSPRQGAGTEAFF
>TRBJ1-6|TRBV27|.|.
TGTGCCAGCAGTTCACGGGACTCTAATAATTCACCCCTCCACTTT
CASSSRDSNNSPLHF
>TRBJ1-1|TRBV5-1|.|TRBD1
TGCGCCAGCAGCCTTGACAGGGTTAGAGGTGAAGCTTTCTTT
CASSLDRVRGEAFF
>TRBJ2-5|TRBV9|once|TRBD2
TGTGCCAGCAGCGGAGCGGGGGGGCCAGAGACCCAGTACTTC
CASSGAGGPETQYF
>TRBJ2-4|TRBV5-4|.|TRBD2
TGTGCCAGCAGCTCGGGACTAGCGGGGGGCCTAGCCAAAAACATTCAGTACTTC
CASSSGLAGGLAKNIQYF
>TRBJ1-2|TRBV6-1|.|.
TGTGCCAGCAGTGAATCCGTCGTACATTTGATGGACTATGGCTACACCTTC
CASSESVVHLMDYGYTF
>TRBJ1-1|TRBV5-6|.|.
TGTGCCAGCAGCACGACAGGAAGCATGAACACTGAAGCTTTCTTT
CASSTTGSMNTEAFF
>TRBJ1-2|TRBV19|once|.
TGTGCCAGTCAAAGGGCCGGGAATGGCTACACCTTC
CASQRAGNGYTF
>TRBJ2-7|TRBV5-1|.|TRBD1
TGCGCCAGCAGCATTGACGACGGGACAGGCTCCCTCGAGCAGTACTTC
CASSIDDGTGSLEQYF
>TRBJ1-5|TRBV5-1|.|TRBD1
TGCGCCAGCAGCTTGTACAGGGGAATTGATAGCAATCAGCCCCAGCATTTT
CASSLYRGIDSNQPQHF
>TRBJ2-2|TRBV5-5|.|TRBD2
TGTGCCAGCACCACCGGGACTAGCGGGAGGGCCCTCAACACCGGGGAGCTGTTTTTT
CASTTGTSGRALNTGELFF
>TRBJ2-2|TRBV28|.|TRBD2
TGTGCCAGCAGTTTGGGCGGGGGGTACACCGGGGAGCTGTTTTTT
CASSLGGGYTGELFF
>TRBJ2-7|TRBV7-9|.|TRBD1
TGTGCCAGCAGCTCGAGGGGGCTGGCATACGAGCAGTACTTC
CASSSRGLAYEQYF
>TRBJ1-2|TRBV4-1|.|TRBD1
TGCGCCAGCAGTCCTGGACAGGACTATGGCTACACCTTC
CASSPGQDYGYTF
>TRBJ1-2|TRBV29-1|.|TRBD1
TGCAGCGTTGAAGTAAGCAGGGGGCTCGGCTACACCTTC
CSVEVSRGLGYTF
>TRBJ1-2|TRBV12-5|.|TRBD1
TGTGCTAGTGGTTCCCGTCAGGGGGCGTCTGGCTACACCTTC
CASGSRQGASGYTF
>TRBJ2-3|TRBV25-1|.|.
TGTGCCAGCAGTGCGCGGGATACGCAGTATTTT
CASSARDTQYF
>TRBJ2-1|TRBV5-1|.|.
TGCGCCAGCAGCTTGGACTATAATGAGCAGTTCTTC
CASSLDYNEQFF
>TRBJ1-3|TRBV6-5|once|.
TGTGCCAGCAGTCCTAGCCCTCTCACCCCCACCATATATTTT
CASSPSPLTPTIYF
>TRBJ1-2|TRBV5-5|.|.
TGTGCCAGCAGCCCGGGGGACTCTACTAACTATGGCTACACCTTC
CASSPGDSTNYGYTF
>TRBJ2-1|TRBV4-3|.|.
TGCGCCAGCAGCCAAGAATCGGGGTCGGGAGAGCAGTTCTTC
CASSQESGSGEQFF
>TRBJ1-2|TRBV21-1|.|.
TGTGCCAGCAGCTCCCCCGGGACAGGAGGAGGCTACACCTTC
CASSSPGTGGGYTF
>TRBJ1-4|TRBV7-2|.|.
TGTGCCAGCAGCTTAGAGGCCAGGGATCGAGAAAAACTGTTTTTT
CASSLEARDREKLFF
>TRBJ2-3|TRBV9|.|TRBD1
TGTGCCAGCAGCCCCCAAACGGGAAGGACAGGTCAAATTAGCACAGATACGCAGTATTTT
CASSPQTGRTGQISTDTQYF
>TRBJ1-3|TRBV24-1|.|.
TGTGCCACCGCGTCTGGAAACACCATATATTTT
CATASGNTIYF
>TRBJ1-4|TRBV27|once|.
TGTGCCAGCAGTCTAGACAGGCCCAATGAAAAACTGTTTTTT
CASSLDRPNEKLFF
>TRBJ2-7|TRBV7-9|once|TRBD2
TGTGCCAGCAGCTTCGTAGCGGGGGGAACCTACGAGCAGTACTTC
CASSFVAGGTYEQYF
>TRBJ2-6|TRBV11-3|.|TRBD1
TGTGCCAGCAGCGCCGACAGGGTTGGGGCCAACGTCCTGACTTTC
CASSADRVGANVLTF
>TRBJ1-1|TRBV6-5|.|.
TGTGCCAGCAGTTACAGCCAGGCGAACACTGAAGCTTTCTTT
CASSYSQANTEAFF
>TRBJ1-5|TRBV4-1|.|.
TGCGCCAGCAGCCATCGGGGTCAGCCCCAGCATTTT
CASSHRGQPQHF
>TRBJ2-5|TRBV5-8|few|TRBD1
TGTGCCAGCAGCTTGGGACAGGGGGAAGAGACCCAGTACTTC
CASSLGQGEETQYF
>TRBJ2-7|TRBV2|once|TRBD1
TGTGCCAGCAGTGAGGGACAGATCTACGAGCAGTACTTC
CASSEGQIYEQYF
>TRBJ2-1|TRBV7-2|.|TRBD2
TGTGCCAGCAGCTTAGCCCCGGGACTAGCGGGAGGTGGCAATGAGCAGTTCTTC
CASSLAPGLAGGGNEQFF
>TRBJ2-3|TRBV5-6|few|.
TGTGCCAGCAGCTTGGAGGAGAGCACAGATACGCAGTATTTT
CASSLEESTDTQYF
>TRBJ1-4|TRBV6-5|.|.
TGTGCCAGCAGTTACGGGGGGGGAGAAAAACTGTTTTTT
CASSYGGGEKLFF
>TRBJ1-1|TRBV6-2/TRBV6-3|.|.
TGTGCCAGCAGTTACTCGAGCACTGAAGCTTTCTTT
CASSYSSTEAFF
>TRBJ2-2|TRBV4-1|.|TRBD2
TGCGCCAGCAGCCAACTAGCGGGGGACACCGGGGAGCTGTTTTTT
CASSQLAGDTGELFF
>TRBJ2-5|TRBV29-1|few|TRBD2
TGCAGCGTCCGACCGGGGGGAGAGACCCAGTACTTC
CSVRPGGETQYF